This T cell receptor (beta chain) stems from a study of PD-1 blockade in classical Hodgkin lymphoma. Study background: A 3 mg/kg intravenous dose of nivolumab was received by patients every 2 weeks. General study points: Complete responders started with a diversity level that resembled newly diagnosed patients at baseline. CD4+ TCR diversity climbed significantly by C4D1, unlike CD8+ TCR diversity.

Clones were read by immunoSEQ multiplex PCR, and TCRdb kept only the in-frame ones, dropping some. The sample yields tens of thousands of clones, 88% seen once. The patients all showed relapse after autologous stem cell transplantation, while their brentuximab vedotin exposure varied. Complete response, partial response or progressive disease constituted the best responses recorded. Regarding this clone: Its cognate antigen is unknown.

The CDR3 is made up of 16 amino acids. Germline CDR1 reads MNHEY; CDR2 reads SMNVEV (reference sequence). The J segment lost 8 bases and the V segment lost 6 bases, leaving 9 bases of the junction unmatched. The genes are TRBV27 and TRBJ2-3, with 15 nucleotides matching TRBD2. The starting material was peripheral blood mononuclear cells (PBMCs), obtained at baseline. The receptor was derived from a human donor with classical Hodgkin lymphoma. The CDR3 nucleotides read TGTGCCAGCAGGACTCGGACTAGCGGGAGGGGGGGTACGCAGTATTTT. As protein: CASRTRTSGRGGTQYF.